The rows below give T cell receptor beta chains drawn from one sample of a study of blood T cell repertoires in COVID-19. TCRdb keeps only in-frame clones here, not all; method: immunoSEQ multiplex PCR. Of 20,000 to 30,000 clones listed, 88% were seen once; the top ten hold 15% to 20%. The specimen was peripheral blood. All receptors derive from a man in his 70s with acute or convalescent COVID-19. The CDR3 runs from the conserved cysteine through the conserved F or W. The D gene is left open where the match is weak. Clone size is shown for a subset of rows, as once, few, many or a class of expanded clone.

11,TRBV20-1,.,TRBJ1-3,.,TGCAGTGCTTTTACACGAAACACCATATATTTT,CSAFTRNTIYF
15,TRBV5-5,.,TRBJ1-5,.,TGTGCCAGCAGCTTTGTGCCGGCTACAGAGCAGCCCCAGCATTTT,CASSFVPATEQPQHF
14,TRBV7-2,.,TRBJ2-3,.,TGTGCCAGCAGCAGGGAATCCCGGGGGGATACGCAGTATTTT,CASSRESRGDTQYF
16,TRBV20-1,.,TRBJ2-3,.,TGCAGTGCTAGTGGCCCCCAGCGGCTTAGCACAGATACGCAGTATTTT,CSASGPQRLSTDTQYF
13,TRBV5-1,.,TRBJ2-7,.,TGCGCCAGCAGCTTGTTTTCAGGGGCCGAGCAGTACTTC,CASSLFSGAEQYF
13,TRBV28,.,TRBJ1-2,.,TGTGCCAGCAGTTTGGGGGCAAACTATGGCTACACCTTC,CASSLGANYGYTF
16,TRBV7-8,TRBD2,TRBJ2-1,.,TGTGCCAGCAGCCTGATTAGCGGGAGGGAGTACAATGAGCAGTTCTTC,CASSLISGREYNEQFF
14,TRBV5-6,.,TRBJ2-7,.,TGTGCCAGCAGCGACCCCTCGGGTTCTTACGAGCAGTACTTC,CASSDPSGSYEQYF
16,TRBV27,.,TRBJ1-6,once,TGTGCCACGAGACAGTTTCCAAGCTCCTATAATTCACCCCTCCACTTT,CATRQFPSSYNSPLHF
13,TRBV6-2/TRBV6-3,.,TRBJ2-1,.,TGTGCCAGCAGTTACAAGGGGGAAAATGAGCAGTTCTTC,CASSYKGENEQFF
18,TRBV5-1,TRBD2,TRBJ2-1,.,TGCGCCAGCCAACGGTTAGCGGGAGCGATAAGCCCCTACAATGAGCAGTTCTTC,CASQRLAGAISPYNEQFF
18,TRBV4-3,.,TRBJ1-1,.,TGCGCCAGCAGCCAAGATCAGGTTGCATCACGACCGAACACTGAAGCTTTCTTT,CASSQDQVASRPNTEAFF
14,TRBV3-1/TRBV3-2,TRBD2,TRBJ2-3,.,TGTGCCAGCCGGACTAGCGGGAGTTCGGATACGCAGTATTTT,CASRTSGSSDTQYF
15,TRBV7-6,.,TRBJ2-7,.,TGTGCCAGCAGCTTAGGGGTGGGGAGCTCCTACGAGCAGTACTTC,CASSLGVGSSYEQYF
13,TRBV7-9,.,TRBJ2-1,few,TGTGCCAGCAGCTCGACAGCCTACAATGAGCAGTTCTTC,CASSSTAYNEQFF
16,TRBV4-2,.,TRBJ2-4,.,TGTGCCAGCAGCCAGTCAGGAATCCTAGCCAAAAACATTCAGTACTTC,CASSQSGILAKNIQYF
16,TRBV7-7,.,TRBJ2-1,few,TGTGCCAGCAGCTTAATGGCGGGATCGATCCAGGATGAGCAGTTCTTC,CASSLMAGSIQDEQFF
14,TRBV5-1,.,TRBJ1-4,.,TGCGCCAGCAGCTTGGGATCCCCGGTGGAAAAACTGTTTTTT,CASSLGSPVEKLFF
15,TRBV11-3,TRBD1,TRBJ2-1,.,TGTGCCAGCAGCTTAGATTGGACAGGGGTCAATGAGCAGTTCTTC,CASSLDWTGVNEQFF
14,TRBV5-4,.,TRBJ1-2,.,TGTGCCAGCAGCCTAGGGGAAGGCCACTATGGCTACACCTTC,CASSLGEGHYGYTF
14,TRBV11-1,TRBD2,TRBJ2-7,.,TGTGCCAGCAGCCCCGGACTAGGCTCCTACGAGCAGTACTTC,CASSPGLGSYEQYF
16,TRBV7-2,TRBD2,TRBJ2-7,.,TGTGCCAGCAGCTTAGCGGCTAGCGGGGCGGCCTACGAGCAGTACTTC,CASSLAASGAAYEQYF
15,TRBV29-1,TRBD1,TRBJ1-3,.,TGCAGCGTGACCAAAGGGACAGGGGTTGGAAACACCATATATTTT,CSVTKGTGVGNTIYF
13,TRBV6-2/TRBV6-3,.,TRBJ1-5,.,TGTGCCAGCAGCCTAGTTAGCAATCAGCCCCAGCATTTT,CASSLVSNQPQHF
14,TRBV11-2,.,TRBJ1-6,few,TGTGCCAGCAGCTTGCTACAGGGAGATTCACCCCTCCACTTT,CASSLLQGDSPLHF
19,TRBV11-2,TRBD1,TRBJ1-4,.,TGTGCCAGCAGCACGTACAGCCGGGACAGGGGGCTCACTAATGAAAAACTGTTTTTT,CASSTYSRDRGLTNEKLFF
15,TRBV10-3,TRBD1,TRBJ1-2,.,TGTGCCGCGACGCCGCGGACAGGGCCGGACTATGGCTACACCTTC,CAATPRTGPDYGYTF
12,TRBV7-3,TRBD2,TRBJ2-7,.,TGTGCCAGCAGCACTCCGGGAGGGGAGCAGTACTTC,CASSTPGGEQYF
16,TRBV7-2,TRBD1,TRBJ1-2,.,TGTGCCAGCAGCTTAGGGGACAGGGGTTTCGGCTATGGCTACACCTTC,CASSLGDRGFGYGYTF
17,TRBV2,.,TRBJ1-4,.,TGTGCCAGCAGCGATCTGGACGGGGTTGCAACTAATGAAAAACTGTTTTTT,CASSDLDGVATNEKLFF
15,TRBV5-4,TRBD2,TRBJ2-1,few,TGTGCCAGCAGCCAAAAGGGACTAGCGGGATCTGAGCAGTTCTTC,CASSQKGLAGSEQFF
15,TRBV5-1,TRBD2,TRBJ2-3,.,TGCGCCAGCAGCTCGCGGACTAGTTCGCCCGGTACGCAGTATTTT,CASSSRTSSPGTQYF
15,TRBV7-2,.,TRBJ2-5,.,TGTGCCAGCAGCTTAGACCAGGGTTTCGGGAGGACCCAGTACTTC,CASSLDQGFGRTQYF
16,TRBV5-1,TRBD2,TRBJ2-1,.,TGCGCCAGCCGCGAAGTGGGGGGAGGGAGTTACAATGAGCAGTTCTTC,CASREVGGGSYNEQFF
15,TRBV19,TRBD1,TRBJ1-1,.,TGTGCCAGTAGTCGACCGGGACAGGGTCTTACTGAAGCTTTCTTT,CASSRPGQGLTEAFF
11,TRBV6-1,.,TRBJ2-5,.,TGTGCCAGCAGTGAACAAAAGACCCAGTACTTC,CASSEQKTQYF
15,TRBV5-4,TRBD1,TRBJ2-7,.,TGTGCCAGCAGCTTGCCGGGGACAGAGCTCTACGAGCAGTACTTC,CASSLPGTELYEQYF
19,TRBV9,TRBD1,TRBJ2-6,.,TGTGCCAGCAGCGCCCCTGGGACAGGGAGAGAGGATGGGGCCAACGTCCTGACTTTC,CASSAPGTGREDGANVLTF
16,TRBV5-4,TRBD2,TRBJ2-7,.,TGTGCCAGCAGCCAGGGACTAGCGGGAGGATCCTACGAGCAGTACTTC,CASSQGLAGGSYEQYF
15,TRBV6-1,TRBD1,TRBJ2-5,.,TGTGCCAGCAGTGAATCCCACAGGGGACAAGAGACCCAGTACTTC,CASSESHRGQETQYF